This record covers a single T cell receptor (beta chain). The data originate from a study of blood T cell repertoires in COVID-19. The overall study: Samples representing acute and convalescent COVID-19 were sourced from the United States, Italy and Spain. Sample material is recorded as cDNA or gDNA derived from T cells, B-cell-depleted T cells, or PBMCs.

As originally analysed: Estimates of nucleated cell counts were drawn from the amplification of reference gene primers. The method was immunoSEQ multiplex PCR; TCRdb's version includes in-frame clones alone and lacks a portion of them. V, J and clone size reflect that table, while D and trimming were determined from the DNA. Here the sample spans around 80,000 clones, around nine tenths being singletons. What was sequenced was peripheral blood. The source is a man of 80 years or more with active or convalescent COVID-19.

The CDR3 loop is CAWRLGPNYNSPLHF. The CDR3 DNA sequence: TGTGCCTGGAGATTGGGGCCTAACTATAATTCACCCCTCCACTTT. The genes are TRBV30 and TRBJ1-6; D perhaps matches TRBD1 (5 bases). CDR1 and CDR2 (germline): GTSNPN, SVGIG (reference sequence). V was cut by 3 bases and J by 3 bases, with 12 bases left in between. This CDR3 is 15 amino acids long.